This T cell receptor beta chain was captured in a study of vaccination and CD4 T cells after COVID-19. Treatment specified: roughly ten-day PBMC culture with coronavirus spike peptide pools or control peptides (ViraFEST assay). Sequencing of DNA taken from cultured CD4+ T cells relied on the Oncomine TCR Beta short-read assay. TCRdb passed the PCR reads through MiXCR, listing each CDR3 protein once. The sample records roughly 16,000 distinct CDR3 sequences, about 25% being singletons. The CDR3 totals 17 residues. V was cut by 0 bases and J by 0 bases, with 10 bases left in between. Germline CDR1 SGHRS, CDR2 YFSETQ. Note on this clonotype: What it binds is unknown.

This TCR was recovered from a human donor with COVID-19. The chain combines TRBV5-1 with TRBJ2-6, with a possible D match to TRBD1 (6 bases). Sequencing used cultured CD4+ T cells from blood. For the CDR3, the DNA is TGCGCCAGCAGCTTGGAACAGGGATTCTCTGGGGCCAACGTCCTGACTTTC. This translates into CASSLEQGFSGANVLTF.